This T cell receptor beta chain comes out of a study of neurological immune-mediated disorders. There are many counts of this clonotype. This CDR3 comprises 15 residues. Per germline, CDR1 SGHRS and CDR2 YFSETQ. Trimming shortened V by 2 bases and J by 0 bases, and 9 bases separated the two germline ends. TCRdb reprocessed the 5' RACE reads via MiXCR and lists one record per CDR3 protein. The table includes about 38,000 distinct CDR3 sequences, 4.8% detected once. The TCR originated in a young man in good health. Sequencing was carried out using CD4+ T cells from blood. V gene TRBV5-1 combines with J gene TRBJ1-5; D is undetermined. DNA of the CDR3: TGCGCCAGCAGCTTTACATGGGATAGCAATCAGCCCCAGCATTTT. This translates into CASSFTWDSNQPQHF.